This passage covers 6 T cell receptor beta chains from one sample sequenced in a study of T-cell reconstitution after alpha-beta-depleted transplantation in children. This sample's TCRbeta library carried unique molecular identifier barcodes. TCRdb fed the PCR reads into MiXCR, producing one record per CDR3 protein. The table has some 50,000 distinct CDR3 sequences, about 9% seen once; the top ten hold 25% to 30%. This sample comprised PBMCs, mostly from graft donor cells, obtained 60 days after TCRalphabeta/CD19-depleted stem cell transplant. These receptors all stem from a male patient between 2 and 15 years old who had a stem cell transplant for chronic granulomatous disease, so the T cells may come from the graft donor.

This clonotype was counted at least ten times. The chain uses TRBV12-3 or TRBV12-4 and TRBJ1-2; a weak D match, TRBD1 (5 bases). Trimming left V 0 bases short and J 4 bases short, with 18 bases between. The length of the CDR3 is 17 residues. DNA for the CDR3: TGTGCCAGCAGTTTAGCGGGGGGGATATCTCCCACCTATGGCTACACCTTC. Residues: CASSLAGGISPTYGYTF.

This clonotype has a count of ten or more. The CDR3, as DNA: TGCGCCAGCAGTGATCGAGGGGGGGGGAACACCGGGGAGCTGTTTTTT. It specifies CASSDRGGGNTGELFF. The V gene is TRBV10-2, the J gene TRBJ2-2; perhaps TRBD2 as D (7 bases). V dropped 3 bases and J dropped 1 base, with 12 bases sitting between them. Germline-derived CDR1 and CDR2 are WSHSY and SAAADI. This CDR3 spans 16 amino acids.

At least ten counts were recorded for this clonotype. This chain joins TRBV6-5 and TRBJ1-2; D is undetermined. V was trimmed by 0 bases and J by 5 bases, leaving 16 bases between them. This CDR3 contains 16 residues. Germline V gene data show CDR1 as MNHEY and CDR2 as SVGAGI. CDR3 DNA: TGTGCCAGCAGTTACTCGGAGAGCATACCTACTTATGGCTACACCTTC. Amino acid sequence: CASSYSESIPTYGYTF.

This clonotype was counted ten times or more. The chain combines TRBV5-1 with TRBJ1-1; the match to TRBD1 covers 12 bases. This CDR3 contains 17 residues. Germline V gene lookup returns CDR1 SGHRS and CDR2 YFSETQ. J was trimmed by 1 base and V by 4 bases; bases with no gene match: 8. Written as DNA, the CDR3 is TGCGCCAGCAGCCGGGACGGGACAGGGGGCACGAACACTGAAGCTTTCTTT. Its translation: CASSRDGTGGTNTEAFF. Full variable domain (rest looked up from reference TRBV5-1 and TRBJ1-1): KAGVTQTPRYLIKTRGQQVTLSCSPISGHRSVSWYQQTPGQGLQFLFEYFSETQRNKGNFPGRFSGRQFSNSRSEMNVSTLELGDSALYLCASSRDGTGGTNTEAFFGQGTRLTVV.

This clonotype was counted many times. CDR3 protein: CASSQVMFAGELFF. CDR3 DNA: TGTGCCAGCAGCCAAGTAATGTTCGCCGGGGAGCTGTTTTTT. This sequence joins TRBV3-1 and TRBJ2-2; D remains ambiguous. This CDR3 has 14 residues. V was shortened by 1 base and J by 6 bases, with 9 bases between the two germline ends. Germline CDR1 LGHDT, CDR2 YNNKEL (reference sequence).

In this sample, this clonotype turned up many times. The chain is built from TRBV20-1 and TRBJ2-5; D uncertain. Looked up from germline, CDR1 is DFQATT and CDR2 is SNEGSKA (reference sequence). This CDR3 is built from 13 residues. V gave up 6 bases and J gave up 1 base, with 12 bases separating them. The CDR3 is CSAPAEIQETQYF. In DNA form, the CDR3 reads TGCAGTGCCCCGGCGGAGATCCAAGAGACCCAGTACTTC.